These T cell receptor beta chains were read from a single sample in a study of cytomegalovirus exposure and HLA in healthy donors. The table came from immunoSEQ multiplex PCR; TCRdb's copy has only in-frame clones and leaves some out. The sample yields tens of thousands of clones, 70% seen once. Sequencing input: PBMCs. The receptors originated from a woman aged 50 to 60 in good health and CMV-seropositive. The CDR3 runs from the conserved cysteine through the conserved F or W. Fields, in order: J gene, D gene, V gene, clone size, CDR3 DNA, CDR3 protein. D genes are given only for firm matches. Not every row has a clone size; where given, it reads once, few, many or a size class.

TRBJ2-4 TRBD1 TRBV2 . TGTGCCAGCAGTGCCAGGACAGGGGGCACCATTCAGTACTTC CASSARTGGTIQYF
TRBJ2-1 . TRBV7-5 . TGTGCCAGTCCGGGGAAAAGGGCTAGCGGGAGTGGTGGGCAGTTCTTC CASPGKRASGSGGQFF
TRBJ2-1 TRBD2 TRBV7-3 . TGTGCCAGCAGCTTAACCTTAAGCGGGAGGGGGGATGAGCAGTTCTTC CASSLTLSGRGDEQFF
TRBJ1-4 TRBD1 TRBV19 . TGTGCCAGTAGTCCTCCGGGACAGGAAGAAAAACTGTTTTTT CASSPPGQEEKLFF
TRBJ2-7 . TRBV6-5 . TGTGCCAGCAGTTACTCGATACTCTACGAGCAGTACTTC CASSYSILYEQYF
TRBJ2-3 TRBD2 TRBV7-9 . TGTGCCAGCAGCGTCCCGACTAGCGGGAGCGGAGCAGATACGCAGTATTTT CASSVPTSGSGADTQYF
TRBJ2-3 TRBD2 TRBV28 . TGTGCCAGCAGTTTATCCGGGCTAGCGGAAGGCACAGATACGCAGTATTTT CASSLSGLAEGTDTQYF
TRBJ2-7 TRBD2 TRBV19 . TGTGCCAGCGCCACTAGCGGGGGGCACTACGAGCAGTACTTC CASATSGGHYEQYF
TRBJ2-5 TRBD2 TRBV6-6 . TGTGCCAGCAGCTCGGGGGGAGGAGAGACCCAGTACTTC CASSSGGGETQYF
TRBJ2-5 TRBD2 TRBV28 . TGTGCCAGCAGTTTACCGACTAGCGGTACTCGGGAGACCCAGTACTTC CASSLPTSGTRETQYF
TRBJ1-2 TRBD1 TRBV7-9 . TGTGCCAGCAGCTTAGAAGGGGACAGCGCCTTGGGCACCTTC CASSLEGDSALGTF
TRBJ1-2 TRBD1 TRBV30 . TGTGCCTGGAGTGTACAAGGCAGGGGGCACCGGGGCTATAACTATGGCTACACCTTC CAWSVQGRGHRGYNYGYTF
TRBJ2-5 . TRBV15 . TGTGCCACCAGCAGAGCTACAGCCGAGACCCAGTACTTC CATSRATAETQYF
TRBJ1-5 . TRBV7-2 . TGTGCCAGCAGCCGGGAGGGTTTGGACAATCAGCCCCAGCATTTT CASSREGLDNQPQHF
TRBJ2-2 TRBD2 TRBV7-3 few TGTGCCAGCAGCTCATCAGCGGGAGAGACCGGGGAGCTGTTTTTT CASSSSAGETGELFF
TRBJ1-2 TRBD1 TRBV7-8 once TGTGCCAGCAGCTTAGGGTCGGACAGGAACTATGGCTACACCTTC CASSLGSDRNYGYTF
TRBJ2-6 . TRBV7-2 . TGTGCCAGCAGCTTAGTTGCACAGACAGTCTCTGGGGCCAACGTCCTGACTTTC CASSLVAQTVSGANVLTF
TRBJ1-1 . TRBV7-6 once TGTGCCAGCAGCAAACAGGTGCTGAACACTGAAGCTTTCTTT CASSKQVLNTEAFF
TRBJ2-5 . TRBV7-7 . TGTGCCAGCAGCTTAGTGCCAGGGATGGGCCAAGAGACCCAGTACTTC CASSLVPGMGQETQYF
TRBJ2-1 . TRBV4-3 . TGCGCCAGCAGCCGCCGAACGGGCCTAGCTAACTACAATGAGCAGCTCTTC CASSRRTGLANYNEQLF
TRBJ2-3 TRBD2 TRBV19 . TGTGCCACCCGGCTAGCGGGCAGCACAGATACGCAGTATTTT CATRLAGSTDTQYF
TRBJ2-3 . TRBV9 . TGTGCCAGTTCTCCTTTTAGTGGGCCGGGGTCAGATACGCAGTATTTT CASSPFSGPGSDTQYF
TRBJ2-1 TRBD2 TRBV6-6 few TGTGCCAGCAGTTACCCGGGGGGGGACGGATATGAGCAGTTCTTC CASSYPGGDGYEQFF
TRBJ1-5 TRBD1 TRBV28 . TGTGCCAGCAGAGGCTTGGGACAGGGCAATCAGCCCCAGCATTTT CASRGLGQGNQPQHF
TRBJ1-6 . TRBV7-9 . TGTGCCAGCGCGAAGGGGAACTATAATTCACCCCTCCACTTT CASAKGNYNSPLHF
TRBJ1-1 . TRBV15 . TGTGCCACCAGCAGAGATCAGTGGCGGCACACTGAAGCTTTCTTT CATSRDQWRHTEAFF
TRBJ1-1 . TRBV7-2 once TGTGCCAGCAGCCCCCTTGGGGGCCGGGACACTGAAGCTTTCTTT CASSPLGGRDTEAFF
TRBJ2-3 . TRBV27 few TGTGCCAGCAGTTGGGGCGGGGCCACAGATACGCAGTATTTT CASSWGGATDTQYF
TRBJ2-7 . TRBV19 . TGTGCCAGTAGTATGACCGGACTGAGCTACGAGCAGTACTTC CASSMTGLSYEQYF
TRBJ2-6 TRBD2 TRBV5-1 . TGCGCCAGCAGCTCGGGACTAGTCCCCTCTGGGGCCAACGTCCTGACTTTC CASSSGLVPSGANVLTF
TRBJ1-5 . TRBV10-3 few TGTGCCATCAGTGAGTCTCGGGGACAACATCAGCCCCAGCATTTT CAISESRGQHQPQHF
TRBJ1-1 . TRBV5-4 . TGTGCCAGCAGCCACCGACAGGTCATGAACACTGAAGCTTTCTTT CASSHRQVMNTEAFF
TRBJ1-1 . TRBV7-9 . TGTGCCAGCAGCTTAGCGCGCGAGCGTGAAGCTTTCTTT CASSLAREREAFF
TRBJ1-1 . TRBV7-3 . TGTGCCAGCAGCTTAAGGGGGTCTTCAGGGGCACAAGAAGCTTTCTTT CASSLRGSSGAQEAFF
TRBJ2-1 . TRBV10-2 . TGCGCCAGCAGTGAGCCGGGGTCTGGCTACAATGAGCAGTTCTTC CASSEPGSGYNEQFF
TRBJ2-6 . TRBV5-6 . TGTGCCAGCAGCTTGGCGCCAAACTTTAGCTCTGGGGCCAACGTCCTGACTTTC CASSLAPNFSSGANVLTF
TRBJ2-3 . TRBV4-3 . TGCGCCAGCAGCCAGGAGCTGATGTTCACAGATACGCAGTATTTT CASSQELMFTDTQYF
TRBJ2-7 . TRBV28 once TGTGCCAGCAGTTTATTGTTCCAGGGAATCCCCTACGAGCAGTACTTC CASSLLFQGIPYEQYF